This T cell receptor (beta chain) is drawn from a study of T cell responses to AZD1222 COVID-19 vaccine. TCRdb's table, derived via immunoSEQ multiplex PCR, lists solely in-frame clones and lacks some. Of 100,000 to 150,000 clones in the sample, over 80% were seen once. The germline V gene encodes CDR1 MNHNY and CDR2 SVGAGI (reference sequence). The germline V and J ends were trimmed by 0 bases and 1 base, with 9 bases remaining between them. The CDR3 contains 16 residues. This clone was observed once. This clonotype was sampled from an adult in good health. The sequences come from peripheral blood, collected on day 0 of AZD1222 vaccination. The V call is TRBV6-6, the J call TRBJ2-2; D call uncertain. The DNA for the CDR3 is TGTGCCAGCAGTTACTCGCGGCTAGGGAACACCGGGGAGCTGTTTTTT. Translation gives CASSYSRLGNTGELFF.